The source of this T cell receptor beta chain is a study of blood T cells in healthy people across ages. The germline V gene encodes CDR1 MNHEY and CDR2 SVGAGI. J gave up 4 bases and V 6 bases, and 5 bases lay outside the gene matches. This CDR3 is built from 14 residues. Using a J-beta primer mix together with a sample-barcoded 5' primer, a second PCR was run for about 7 to 12 cycles. TCRdb used MiXCR to reprocess the 5' RACE reads, holding one entry per CDR3 protein. The sample gives about 500,000 distinct CDR3 sequences, under 30% of which show up once; approximately 10% is in the top ten. Separately, the same data were catalogued under a study of T cells of mothers and their children.

The chain combines TRBV6-5 with TRBJ2-5, with 10 bases fitting TRBD1. This TCR was sampled from a boy younger than 18 in good health. The sequenced sample consisted of blood. The CDR3 nucleotides read TGTGCCAGCAGAGACAGGGGGCGGGCAGAGACCCAGTACTTC. This gives the protein CASRDRGRAETQYF.